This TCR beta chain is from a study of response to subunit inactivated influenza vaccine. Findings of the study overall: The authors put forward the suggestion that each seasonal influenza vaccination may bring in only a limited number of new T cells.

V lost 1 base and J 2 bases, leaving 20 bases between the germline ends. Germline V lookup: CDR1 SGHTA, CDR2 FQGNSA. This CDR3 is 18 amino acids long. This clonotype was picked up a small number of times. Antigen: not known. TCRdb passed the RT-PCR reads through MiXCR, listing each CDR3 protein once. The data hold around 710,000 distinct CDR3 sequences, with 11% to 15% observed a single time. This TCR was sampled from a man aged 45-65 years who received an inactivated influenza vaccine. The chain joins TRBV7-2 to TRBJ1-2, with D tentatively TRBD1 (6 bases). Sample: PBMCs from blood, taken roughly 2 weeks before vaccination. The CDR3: CASSLGRPGRGGNYGYTF. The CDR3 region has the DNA TGTGCCAGCAGCTTAGGGCGGCCGGGTCGCGGGGGCAACTATGGCTACACCTTC. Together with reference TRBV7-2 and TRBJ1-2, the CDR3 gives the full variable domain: GAGVSQSPSNKVTEKGKDVELRCDPISGHTALYWYRQSLGQGLEFLIYFQGNSAPDKSGLPSDRFSAERTGGSVSTLTIQRTQQEDSAVYLCASSLGRPGRGGNYGYTFGSGTRLTVV.